Only one count was recorded for the clone carrying this T cell receptor (beta chain). What it recognizes is unknown. The data were obtained in a study of cytomegalovirus exposure and HLA in healthy donors. General study points: Most observed TCR sequences were rare, whereas some public TCRs were detected in many donors. Presence/absence analyses took donor sequencing depth as roughly uniform.

CDR1 SGHRS and CDR2 YFSETQ come from the germline V gene. This CDR3 spans 14 amino acids. V lost 7 bases to trimming and J lost 5 bases; unmatched junction nucleotides: 9. PCR primers comprised 60 Vbeta and 13 Jbeta primers. Produced via immunoSEQ multiplex PCR; TCRdb's table is partial and in-frame only. The data show under 150,000 clones, 70% to 85% seen once. Specimen: PBMCs. The receptor was derived from a man aged 45-65 years in good health and CMV-seronegative. The V gene is TRBV5-1, the J gene TRBJ2-1, with 7 positions matching TRBD2. CDR3 in DNA: TGCGCCAGCCTGGAGGGCGGGGGAAACAATGAGCAGTTCTTC. This translates into CASLEGGGNNEQFF.